This TCR delta chain was identified during a study of Vδ1+ human thymocytes. Only a few counts were recorded for this clone. The antigen remains undetermined. Trimming took 4 bases from V and 4 from J; bases not matched to a gene: 27. The length of the CDR3 is 21 residues. CDR1 and CDR2 from the germline V gene are TSWWSYY and QGS. The template was reverse-transcribed extracted RNA. Pooled V-gene forward primers with one constant-region reverse primer generated the CDR3 amplicons by multiplex PCR. TCRdb reprocessed the multiplex PCR reads through CATT. Of 24,000 or so delta-chain clones listed, about 29% were seen once; the top ten hold 1.5% to 2%. Alphabeta T cells were depleted, then CD3+ Vdelta1+ Vdelta2- thymocytes were FACS-sorted. Purity of the sorted Vdelta1+ thymocytes ranged from about 98% to 99.6%. Study-wide results and caveats: Despite high sort purity, roughly 19% of thymic T cell receptor delta sequences were Vdelta2. TRD repertoires were essentially private, unlike widely shared TRG clonotypes. Thymic TRG and TRD repertoires appeared highly polyclonal.

What was sequenced was Vdelta1+ gamma-delta thymocytes from the thymus. The subset denotes: FACS-sorted CD3+ TCRalphabeta- TCRVdelta1+ TCRVdelta2- thymocytes. This sequence was found in a boy younger than two who had congenital heart surgery. This chain connects TRDV1 to TRDJ1; 7 bases match TRDD2. The CDR3, as DNA: TGTGCTCTTGGGGGCCTCCTTCCTCAACGAACAATGACGGGCTCTAGCGATAAACTCATCTTT. Amino acid sequence: CALGGLLPQRTMTGSSDKLIF.